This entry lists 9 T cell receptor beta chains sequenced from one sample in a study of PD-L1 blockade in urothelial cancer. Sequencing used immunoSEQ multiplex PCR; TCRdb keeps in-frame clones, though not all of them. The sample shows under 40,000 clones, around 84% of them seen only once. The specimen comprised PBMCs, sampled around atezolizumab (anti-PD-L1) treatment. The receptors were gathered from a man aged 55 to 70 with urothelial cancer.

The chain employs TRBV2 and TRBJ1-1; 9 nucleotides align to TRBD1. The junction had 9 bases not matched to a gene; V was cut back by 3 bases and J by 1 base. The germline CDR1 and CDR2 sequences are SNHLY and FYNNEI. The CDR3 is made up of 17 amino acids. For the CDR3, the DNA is TGTGCCAGCAGTGATGTGGGGACAGGGCGATCGAACACTGAAGCTTTCTTT. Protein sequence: CASSDVGTGRSNTEAFF.

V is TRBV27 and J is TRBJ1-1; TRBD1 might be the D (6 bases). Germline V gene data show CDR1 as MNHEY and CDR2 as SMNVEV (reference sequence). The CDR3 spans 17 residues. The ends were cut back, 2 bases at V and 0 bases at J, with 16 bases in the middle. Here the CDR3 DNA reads TGTGCCAGCAGTTTAAGTTTTCCCGGACAGTTGAACACTGAAGCTTTCTTT. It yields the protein CASSLSFPGQLNTEAFF.

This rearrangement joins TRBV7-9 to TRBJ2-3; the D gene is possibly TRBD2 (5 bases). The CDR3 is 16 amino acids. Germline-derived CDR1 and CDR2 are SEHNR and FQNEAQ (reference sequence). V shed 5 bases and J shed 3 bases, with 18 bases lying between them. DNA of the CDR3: TGTGCCAGCAGCGTTGGACTCCCCCTTGGAACAGATACGCAGTATTTT. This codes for CASSVGLPLGTDTQYF.

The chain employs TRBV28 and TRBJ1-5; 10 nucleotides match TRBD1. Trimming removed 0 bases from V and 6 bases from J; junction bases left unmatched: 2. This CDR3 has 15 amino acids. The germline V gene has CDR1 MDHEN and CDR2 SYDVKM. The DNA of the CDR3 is TGTGCCAGCAGTTTATGGACAGGGGGCGGTCAGCCCCAGCATTTT. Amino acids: CASSLWTGGGQPQHF.

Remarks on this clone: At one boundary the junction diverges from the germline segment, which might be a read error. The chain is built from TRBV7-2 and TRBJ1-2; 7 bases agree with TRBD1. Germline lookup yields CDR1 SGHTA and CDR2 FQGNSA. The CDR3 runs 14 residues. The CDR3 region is CASTLDRDNYGYTF. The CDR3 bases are TGTGCCAGCACCTTAGACAGGGATAACTATGGCTACACCTTC.

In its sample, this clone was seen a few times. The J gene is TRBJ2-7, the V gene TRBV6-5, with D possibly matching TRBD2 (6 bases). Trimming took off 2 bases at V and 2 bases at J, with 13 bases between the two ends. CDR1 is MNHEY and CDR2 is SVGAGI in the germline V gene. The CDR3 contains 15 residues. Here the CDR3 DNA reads TGTGCCAGCAGTTACGCCCCTGGCGGGGCCTACGAGCAGTACTTC. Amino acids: CASSYAPGGAYEQYF.

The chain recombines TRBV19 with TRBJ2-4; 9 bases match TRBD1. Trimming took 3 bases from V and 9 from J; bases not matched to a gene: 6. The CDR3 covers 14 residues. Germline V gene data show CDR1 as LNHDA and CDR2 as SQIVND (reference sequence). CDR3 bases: TGTGCCAGTAGTATTAGGGACAGGGTCGGCATTCAGTACTTC. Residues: CASSIRDRVGIQYF.

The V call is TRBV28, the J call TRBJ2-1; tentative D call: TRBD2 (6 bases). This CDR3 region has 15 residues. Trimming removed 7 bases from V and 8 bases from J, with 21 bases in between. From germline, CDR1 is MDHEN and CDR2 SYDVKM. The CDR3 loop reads CASNIDGQWEDEQFF. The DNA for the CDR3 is TGTGCCAGCAATATCGACGGGCAGTGGGAGGATGAGCAGTTCTTC.

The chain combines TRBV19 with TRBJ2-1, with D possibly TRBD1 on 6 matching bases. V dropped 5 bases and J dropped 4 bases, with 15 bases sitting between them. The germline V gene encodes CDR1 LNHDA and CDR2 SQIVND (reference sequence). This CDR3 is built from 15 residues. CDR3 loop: CASSYFADSYNEQFF. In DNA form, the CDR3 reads TGTGCCAGTAGTTACTTCGCGGACAGTTACAATGAGCAGTTCTTC.